This TCR beta chain was sequenced during a study of Ad26.COV2.S vaccination and SARS-CoV-2 variants listed by TCRdb under 2021. Describing the broader study: Donors in the vaccine arm were drawn from COV1001, a phase I-IIa trial of Ad26.COV2.S in healthy adults that was multicentre, randomized, double-blind and placebo-controlled. Throughout the experiments and outcome assessment, investigators stayed blinded to trial group allocation. A total of some 30 samples were included in the TCR-sequenced set, comprising 19 Ad26.COV2.S vaccine recipients, 5 placebo recipients and 8 SARS-CoV-2 convalescent individuals. TCRbeta repertoire sequencing served as the tool for gauging how specific and how broad the SARS-CoV-2-reactive T cell receptors were following Ad26.COV2.S vaccination. Trial participants were randomized into five groups of five: low-dose or high-dose Ad26.COV2.S given once or twice, or placebo on both occasions. Ad26.COV2.S was given intramuscularly at 5x10^10 or 1x10^11 viral particles, as a single shot or as two shots 56 days apart. General findings and caveats noted by the study authors: The authors noted that the TCR breadth and depth analyses may have underestimated total T cell responses. Comparing responses between vaccine doses or regimens was not something the study was powered to do. Substantial breadth of spike-specific CD8+ and CD4+ T cell responses was reported after vaccination. Vaccine and placebo recipients had similar non-spike TCR breadth, a finding consistent with the vaccine containing only spike. Spike-specific TCR breadth was higher in Ad26.COV2.S recipients than in placebo recipients (P = 0.0014).

Concerning this clone: Its antigen is still unknown. No qualities accompany the bases; no much larger clone lies one base away.

Based on the germline V gene (reference sequence), the CDR1 and CDR2 sequences are SGHKS and YYEKEE. V and J are truncated by 1 base and 4 bases respectively, leaving an intervening sequence of 13 bases. The CDR3, from cysteine to phenylalanine, totals 15 residues. Solely the CDR3 DNA is kept, with 45 bases framed from the first base. TCRbeta CDR3 regions were sequenced with the immunoSEQ Assay. After extraction, genomic DNA underwent amplification by bias-controlled multiplex PCR, followed by high-throughput sequencing. The study's processing was this. To quantify the absolute abundance of every unique TCRbeta CDR3 region, sequences were collapsed and filtered. T cell fraction was estimated by normalizing TCRbeta template counts to usable DNA, with usable DNA measured through amplification of reference genes found in all nucleated cells. Repertoire TCRs were annotated as SARS-CoV-2-specific when V gene, CDR3 amino acid sequence and J gene were exactly matched to a known reactive TCR set. The reference SARS-CoV-2 TCR set was derived from MIRA and filtered for enrichment in COVID-19-positive ImmuneCODE repertoires, a step that removed public or cross-reactive TCRs. Drawing on the MIRA antigens, annotated TCRs were analysed further at the level of specific ORF or position within ORF. Breadth was defined as annotated unique rearrangements over total unique productive rearrangements; depth was the summed frequency of those rearrangements. Two-sided Wilcoxon rank-sum tests were applied when comparing TCR breadth between groups. TCRdb re-hosts the immuneACCESS table, in-frame sequences only. Its copies lack some clones; in the studies checked, an unresolved V gene accounts for under half of them, and the cause for the rest is not known. Clone size and V and J calls were adopted from that table, with D and trimming inferred from the DNA. The sample contains approximately 400,000 clones, roughly 85% of them found a single time. About 7.4% of the sample is in the top ten clones.

This sample's treatment or condition label indicates: about 20 received Ad26.COV2.S at low or high dose, single or two shots; roughly five received placebo; per-sample allocation not given. Repertoires of vaccine and placebo recipients were sequenced from samples taken on day 63 after the first injection. Between 29 July and 7 August 2020, Cohort 1b enrolled 25 adults aged 18-55 years at one site in Boston, USA. Ad26.COV2.S consisted of a replication-incompetent adenovirus type 26 vector by which a prefusion-stabilized SARS-CoV-2 spike protein from the original Wuhan strain was expressed. The V and J genes are TRBV5-5 and TRBJ2-3; possibly the D gene is TRBD1, per 5 matching bases. This specimen was peripheral blood, taken in a trial of Ad26.COV2.S vaccine versus placebo. This sequence was found in a person between 18 and 65 years old who received the Ad26.COV2.S COVID-19 vaccine or a placebo. DNA sequence: TGTGCCAGCAGCTTGACGCCAGGGTCCCCAGATACGCAGTATTTT. This codes for CASSLTPGSPDTQYF.